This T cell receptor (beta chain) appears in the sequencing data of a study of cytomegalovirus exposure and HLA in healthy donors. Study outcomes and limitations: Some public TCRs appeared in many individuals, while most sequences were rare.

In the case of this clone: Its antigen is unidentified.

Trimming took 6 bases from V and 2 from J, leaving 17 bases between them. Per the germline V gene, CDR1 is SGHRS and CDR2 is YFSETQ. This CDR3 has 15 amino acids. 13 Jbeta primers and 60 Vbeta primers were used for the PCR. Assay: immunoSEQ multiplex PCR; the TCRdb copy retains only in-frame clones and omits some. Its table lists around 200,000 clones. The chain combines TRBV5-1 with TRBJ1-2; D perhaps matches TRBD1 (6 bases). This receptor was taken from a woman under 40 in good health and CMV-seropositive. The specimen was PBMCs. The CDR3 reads CASTPRAGVNYGYTF. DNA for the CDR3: TGCGCCAGCACCCCCCGGGCAGGGGTGAACTATGGCTACACCTTC.